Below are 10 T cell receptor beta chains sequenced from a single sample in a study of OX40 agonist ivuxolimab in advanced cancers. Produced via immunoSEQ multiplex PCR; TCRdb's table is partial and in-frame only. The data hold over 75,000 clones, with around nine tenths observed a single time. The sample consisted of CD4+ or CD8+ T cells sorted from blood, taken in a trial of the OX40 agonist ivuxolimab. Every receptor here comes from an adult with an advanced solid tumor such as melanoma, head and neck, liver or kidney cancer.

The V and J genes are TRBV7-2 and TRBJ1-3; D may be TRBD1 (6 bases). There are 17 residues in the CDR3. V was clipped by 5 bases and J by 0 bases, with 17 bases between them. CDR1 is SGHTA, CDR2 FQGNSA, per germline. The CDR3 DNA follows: TGTGCCAGCAGCCCCCATGCTCCAGGGGTCTCTGGAAACACCATATATTTT. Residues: CASSPHAPGVSGNTIYF.

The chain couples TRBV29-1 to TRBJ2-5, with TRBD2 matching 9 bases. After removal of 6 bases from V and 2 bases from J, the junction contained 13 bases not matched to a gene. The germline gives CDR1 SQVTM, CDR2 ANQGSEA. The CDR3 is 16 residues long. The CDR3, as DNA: TGCAGCGTCCGCGGGGCAGGCGGGGGGGCTCAAGAGACCCAGTACTTC. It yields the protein CSVRGAGGGAQETQYF. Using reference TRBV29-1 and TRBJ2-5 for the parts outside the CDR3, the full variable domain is SAVISQKPSRDICQRGTSLTIQCQVDSQVTMMFWYRQQPGQSLTLIATANQGSEATYESGFVIDKFPISRPNLTFSTLTVSNMSPEDSSIYLCSVRGAGGGAQETQYFGPGTRLLVL.

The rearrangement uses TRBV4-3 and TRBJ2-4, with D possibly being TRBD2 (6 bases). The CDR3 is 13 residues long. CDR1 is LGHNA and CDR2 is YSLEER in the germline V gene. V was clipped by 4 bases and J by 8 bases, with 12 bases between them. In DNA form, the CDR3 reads TGCGCCAGCAGCCCCCGGGGAGGAGACATTCAGTACTTC. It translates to CASSPRGGDIQYF.

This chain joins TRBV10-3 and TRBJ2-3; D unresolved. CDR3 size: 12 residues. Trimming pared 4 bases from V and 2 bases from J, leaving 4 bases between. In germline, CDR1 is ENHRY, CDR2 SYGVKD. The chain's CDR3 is CAISAATDTQYF. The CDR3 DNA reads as TGTGCCATCAGTGCGGCCACAGATACGCAGTATTTT.

CDR3 in amino acids: CASSPQQEISYEQYF. The CDR3, as DNA: TGTGCCAGCAGTCCACAGCAGGAGATCTCCTACGAGCAGTACTTC. The V gene is TRBV6-1, the J gene TRBJ2-7; D is undetermined. The CDR3 sequence is 15 residues long. The ends were cut back, 5 bases at V and 0 bases at J, with 14 bases in the middle. Germline loops: CDR1 MNHNS, CDR2 SASEGT.

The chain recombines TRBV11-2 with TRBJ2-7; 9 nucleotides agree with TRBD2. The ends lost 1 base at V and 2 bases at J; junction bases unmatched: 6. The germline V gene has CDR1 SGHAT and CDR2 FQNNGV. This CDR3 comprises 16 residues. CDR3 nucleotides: TGTGCCAGCAGCTTAGTCGGCGGGGGGGGAACCTACGAGCAGTACTTC. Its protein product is CASSLVGGGGTYEQYF.

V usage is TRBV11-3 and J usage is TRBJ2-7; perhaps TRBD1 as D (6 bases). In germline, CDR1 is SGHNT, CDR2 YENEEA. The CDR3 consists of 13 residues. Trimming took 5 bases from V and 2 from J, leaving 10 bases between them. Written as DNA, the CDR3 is TGTGCCAGCAGCCTGGACAGAACCTACGAGCAGTACTTC. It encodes CASSLDRTYEQYF.

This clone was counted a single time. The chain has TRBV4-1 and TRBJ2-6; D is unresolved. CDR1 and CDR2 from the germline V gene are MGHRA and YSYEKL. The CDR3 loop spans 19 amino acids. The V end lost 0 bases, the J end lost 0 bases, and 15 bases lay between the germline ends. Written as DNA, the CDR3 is TGCGCCAGCAGCCAAGATAGGCAGGCTGTGATCTCTGGGGCCAACGTCCTGACTTTC. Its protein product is CASSQDRQAVISGANVLTF.

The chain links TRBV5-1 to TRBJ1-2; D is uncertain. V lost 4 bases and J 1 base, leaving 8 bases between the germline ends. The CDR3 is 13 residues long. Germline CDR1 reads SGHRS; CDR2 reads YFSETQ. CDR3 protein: CASSEGSNYGYTF. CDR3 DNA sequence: TGCGCCAGCAGCGAGGGCAGTAACTATGGCTACACCTTC.

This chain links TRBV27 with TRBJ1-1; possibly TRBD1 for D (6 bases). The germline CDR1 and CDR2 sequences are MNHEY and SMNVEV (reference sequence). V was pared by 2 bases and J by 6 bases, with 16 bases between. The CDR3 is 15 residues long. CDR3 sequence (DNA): TGTGCCAGCAGTTTAGTTCCAGGGGTTGCGGCTGAAGCTTTCTTT. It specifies CASSLVPGVAAEAFF.